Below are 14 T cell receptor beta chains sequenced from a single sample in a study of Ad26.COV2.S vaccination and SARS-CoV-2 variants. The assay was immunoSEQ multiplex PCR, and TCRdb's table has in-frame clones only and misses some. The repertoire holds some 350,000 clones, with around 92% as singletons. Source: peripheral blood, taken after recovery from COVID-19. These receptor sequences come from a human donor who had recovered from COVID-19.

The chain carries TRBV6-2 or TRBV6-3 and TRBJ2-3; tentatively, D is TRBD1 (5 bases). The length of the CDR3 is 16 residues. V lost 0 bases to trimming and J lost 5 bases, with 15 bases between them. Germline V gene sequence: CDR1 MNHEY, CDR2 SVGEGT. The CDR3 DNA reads TGTGCCAGCAGTTACTCGGGGCAGGACACGCAAGATACGCAGTATTTT. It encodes CASSYSGQDTQDTQYF.

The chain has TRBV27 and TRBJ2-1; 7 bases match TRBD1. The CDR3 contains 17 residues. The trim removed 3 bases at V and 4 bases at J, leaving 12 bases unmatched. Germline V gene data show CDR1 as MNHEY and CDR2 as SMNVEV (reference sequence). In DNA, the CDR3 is TGTGCCAGCAGTTTTTCGACTACCGGGACAGTATACAATGAGCAGTTCTTC. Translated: CASSFSTTGTVYNEQFF.

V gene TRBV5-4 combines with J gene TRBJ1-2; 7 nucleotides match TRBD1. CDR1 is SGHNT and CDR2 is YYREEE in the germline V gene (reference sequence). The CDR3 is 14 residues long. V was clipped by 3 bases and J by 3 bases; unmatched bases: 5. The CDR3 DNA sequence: TGTGCCAGCAGCTCAGAGGGGGCGGACTATGGCTACACCTTC. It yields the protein CASSSEGADYGYTF.

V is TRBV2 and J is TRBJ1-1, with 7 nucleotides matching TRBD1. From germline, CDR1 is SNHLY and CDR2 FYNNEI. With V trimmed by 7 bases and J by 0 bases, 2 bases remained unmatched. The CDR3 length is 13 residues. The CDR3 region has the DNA TGTGCCAGCAAGGGACAGATGAACACTGAAGCTTTCTTT. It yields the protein CASKGQMNTEAFF. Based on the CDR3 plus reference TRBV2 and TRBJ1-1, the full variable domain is EPEVTQTPSHQVTQMGQEVILRCVPISNHLYFYWYRQILGQKVEFLVSFYNNEISEKSEIFDDQFSVERPDGSNFTLKIRSTKLEDSAMYFCASKGQMNTEAFFGQGTRLTVV.

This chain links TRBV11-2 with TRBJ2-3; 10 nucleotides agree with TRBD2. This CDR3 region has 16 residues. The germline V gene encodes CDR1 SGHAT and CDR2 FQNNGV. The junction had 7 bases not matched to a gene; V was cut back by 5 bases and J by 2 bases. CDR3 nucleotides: TGTGCCAGCAGCAAACCGGGACTAGCGTACACAGATACGCAGTATTTT. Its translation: CASSKPGLAYTDTQYF.

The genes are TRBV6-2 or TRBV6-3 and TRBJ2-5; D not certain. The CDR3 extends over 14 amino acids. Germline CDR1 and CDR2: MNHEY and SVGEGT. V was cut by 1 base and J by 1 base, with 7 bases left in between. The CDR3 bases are TGTGCCAGCAGTTACTACGGCAGCCAAGAGACCCAGTACTTC. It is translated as CASSYYGSQETQYF.

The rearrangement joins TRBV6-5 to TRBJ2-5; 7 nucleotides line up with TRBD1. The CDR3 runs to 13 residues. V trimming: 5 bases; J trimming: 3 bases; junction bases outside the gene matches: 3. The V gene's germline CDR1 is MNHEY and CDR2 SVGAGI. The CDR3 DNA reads TGTGCCAGCAGTCCCGGGACAGAAGAGACCCAGTACTTC. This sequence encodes CASSPGTEETQYF.

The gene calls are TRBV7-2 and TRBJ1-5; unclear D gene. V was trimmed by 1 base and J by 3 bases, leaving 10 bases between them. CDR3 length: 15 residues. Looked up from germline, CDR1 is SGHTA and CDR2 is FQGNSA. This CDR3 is CASSLGKGSNQPQHF. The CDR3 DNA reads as TGTGCCAGCAGCTTAGGGAAGGGTTCCAATCAGCCCCAGCATTTT.

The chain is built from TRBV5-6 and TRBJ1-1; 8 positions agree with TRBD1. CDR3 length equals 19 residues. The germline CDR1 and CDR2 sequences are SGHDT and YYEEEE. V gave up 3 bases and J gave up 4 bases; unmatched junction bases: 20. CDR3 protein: CASSSSRGPPHQGSTEAFF. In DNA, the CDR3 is TGTGCCAGCAGCTCATCCAGGGGGCCCCCTCACCAAGGGAGCACTGAAGCTTTCTTT.

CDR3 region: CASSWDRDFGYTF. CDR3 DNA sequence: TGTGCCAGTAGTTGGGACAGGGATTTCGGCTACACCTTC. The rearrangement links TRBV19 to TRBJ1-2, with TRBD1 identical over 9 bases. Germline-derived CDR1 and CDR2 are LNHDA and SQIVND (reference sequence). This CDR3 region has 13 residues. The ends lost 5 bases at V and 8 bases at J; junction bases unmatched: 6.

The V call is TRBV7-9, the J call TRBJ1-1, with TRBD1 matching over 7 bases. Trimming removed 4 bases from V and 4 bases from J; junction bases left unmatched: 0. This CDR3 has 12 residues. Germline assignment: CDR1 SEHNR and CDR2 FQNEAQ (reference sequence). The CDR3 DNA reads TGTGCCAGCAGCTCAGGGGGCACTGAAGCTTTCTTT. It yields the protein CASSSGGTEAFF.

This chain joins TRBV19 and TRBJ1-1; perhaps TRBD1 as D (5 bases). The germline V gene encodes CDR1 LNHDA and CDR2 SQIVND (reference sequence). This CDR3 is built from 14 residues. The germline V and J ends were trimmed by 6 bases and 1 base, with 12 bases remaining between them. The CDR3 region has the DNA TGTGCCAGTAGCCCGTTTGGGGGGAACACTGAAGCTTTCTTT. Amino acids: CASSPFGGNTEAFF.

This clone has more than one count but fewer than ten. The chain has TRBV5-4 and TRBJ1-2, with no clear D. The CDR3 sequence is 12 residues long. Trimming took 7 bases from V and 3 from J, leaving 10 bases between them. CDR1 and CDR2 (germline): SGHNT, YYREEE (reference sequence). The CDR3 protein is CASSTRDYGYTF. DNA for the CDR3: TGTGCCAGCTCCACCCGGGACTATGGCTACACCTTC.

The CDR3 here is CASSLGTIGGYEQYF. CDR3 bases: TGTGCCAGCAGCTTAGGGACCATAGGGGGTTACGAGCAGTACTTC. The chain carries TRBV7-9 and TRBJ2-7, with D possibly matching TRBD1 (6 bases). In germline, CDR1 is SEHNR, CDR2 FQNEAQ (reference sequence). Trimming took off 1 base at V and 4 bases at J, with 14 bases between the two ends. This CDR3 spans 15 amino acids.